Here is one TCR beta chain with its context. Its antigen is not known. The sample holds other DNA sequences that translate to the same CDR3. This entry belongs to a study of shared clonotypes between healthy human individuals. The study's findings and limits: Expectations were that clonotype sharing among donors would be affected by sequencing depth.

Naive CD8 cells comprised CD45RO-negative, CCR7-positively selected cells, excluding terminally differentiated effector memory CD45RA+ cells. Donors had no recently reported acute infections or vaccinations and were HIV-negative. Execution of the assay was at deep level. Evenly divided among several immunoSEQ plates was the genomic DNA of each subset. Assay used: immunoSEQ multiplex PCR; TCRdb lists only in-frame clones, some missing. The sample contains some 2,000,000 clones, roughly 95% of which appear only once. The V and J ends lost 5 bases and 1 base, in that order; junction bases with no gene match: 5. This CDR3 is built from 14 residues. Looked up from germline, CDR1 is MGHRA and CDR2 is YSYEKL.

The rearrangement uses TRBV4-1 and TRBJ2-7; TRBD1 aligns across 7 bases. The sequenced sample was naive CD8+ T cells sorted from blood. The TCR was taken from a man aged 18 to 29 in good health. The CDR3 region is CASSFRQGSYEQYF. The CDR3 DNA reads TGCGCCAGCAGCTTCCGACAGGGATCCTACGAGCAGTACTTC.